This is a list of T cell receptor beta chains from one sample in a study of TIL therapy for anti-PD-1-resistant metastatic lung cancer. The method was immunoSEQ multiplex PCR; TCRdb's version includes in-frame clones alone and lacks a portion of them. The sample has about 46,000 clones; approximately 86% are singletons. Sequenced material: blood, taken at baseline. These receptors all stem from a person aged 25-85 years with non-small cell lung cancer. Each CDR3 is given with its conserved first and last residue. Each record gives: CDR3 DNA, CDR3 protein, J gene, D gene, V gene, clone size. A D gene is named only where the DNA matches it firmly. Not every row has a clone size; where given, it reads once, few, many or a size class.

TGCAGCGTTGACGCGGGGAGCTATGGCTACACCTTC	CSVDAGSYGYTF	TRBJ1-2	NA	TRBV29-1	NA
TGTGCCAGTAATAGCGGGGTTGAGCAGTTCTTC	CASNSGVEQFF	TRBJ2-1	TRBD2	TRBV19	NA
TGTGCCAGCAGGAAACTCTACGAGCAGTACTTC	CASRKLYEQYF	TRBJ2-7	NA	TRBV27	NA
TGTGCCAGCAGTGATTCCCAGGGAGATGAAAAACTGTTTTTT	CASSDSQGDEKLFF	TRBJ1-4	NA	TRBV2	NA
TGTGCCAGTAGTATAAAGCCAGTATCTAGCACAGATACGCAGTATTTT	CASSIKPVSSTDTQYF	TRBJ2-3	NA	TRBV19	NA
TGTGCCAGCTCACTGGAAACCGGGACAGGAGTTCTTAACGAGCAGTACTTC	CASSLETGTGVLNEQYF	TRBJ2-7	TRBD1	TRBV18	NA
TGTGCCAGCAGTCCCTTAGCGGGCCTGAGCACAGATACGCAGTATTTT	CASSPLAGLSTDTQYF	TRBJ2-3	TRBD2	TRBV6-2/TRBV6-3	NA
TGTGCCAGCAACTGGCGGGGGAACACCGGGGAGCTGTTTTTT	CASNWRGNTGELFF	TRBJ2-2	NA	TRBV6-6	few
TGTGCCAGCAGTCTCGAGCGGGTACCGGCTAGCACAGATACGCAGTATTTT	CASSLERVPASTDTQYF	TRBJ2-3	NA	TRBV3-1/TRBV3-2	NA
TGTGCCAGCACCTTAGGGTCGGCAGGGGCCCAAGAGACCCAGTACTTC	CASTLGSAGAQETQYF	TRBJ2-5	NA	TRBV11-2	NA
TGTGCTAGTGCCGCCTGGGGACAAGAGACCCAGTACTTC	CASAAWGQETQYF	TRBJ2-5	NA	TRBV12-5	NA
TGTGCCAGCAGCCGAACAGGGGCGTTTACCTACGAGCAGTACTTC	CASSRTGAFTYEQYF	TRBJ2-7	TRBD1	TRBV6-2/TRBV6-3	once
TGTGCCAGCTCCGTCCAAGGGTGGACCTACGAGCAGTACTTC	CASSVQGWTYEQYF	TRBJ2-7	NA	TRBV19	NA
TGTGCCAGCAGTTCGTACGATGAGCAGTTCTTC	CASSSYDEQFF	TRBJ2-1	NA	TRBV27	NA
TGCGCCAGCAGCCAAGGAGAACGGGTGGAGACAGATACGCAGTATTTT	CASSQGERVETDTQYF	TRBJ2-3	NA	TRBV4-3	few
TGTGCCAGCAGTTTAACCATACCAAGCCAAGAGACCCAGTACTTC	CASSLTIPSQETQYF	TRBJ2-5	NA	TRBV28	NA
TGTGCCAGCAGCCCGGGGGGGGAGCGAGAGACCCAGTACTTC	CASSPGGERETQYF	TRBJ2-5	TRBD2	TRBV28	NA
TGTGCCAGCAGTGCGGGACAGGGGGAGGCAGATACGCAGTATTTT	CASSAGQGEADTQYF	TRBJ2-3	TRBD1	TRBV6-4	NA
TGTGCCTGGAGTAGGGGGGCCTACGAGCAGTACTTC	CAWSRGAYEQYF	TRBJ2-7	NA	TRBV30	NA
TGTGCCAGCAGCCTACAGGGATACGAGCAGTACTTC	CASSLQGYEQYF	TRBJ2-7	NA	TRBV28	NA
TGTGCCAGCAGCGCCGGGACTAGCTCCTACAATGAGCAGTTCTTC	CASSAGTSSYNEQFF	TRBJ2-1	TRBD2	TRBV9	NA
TGTGCCAGCTCTCTAACCCAGGGGGTCTACGAGCAGTACTTC	CASSLTQGVYEQYF	TRBJ2-7	TRBD1	TRBV18	NA
TGTGCCATCAGTGACTTTGGGGGCGAGATTTCACCCCTCCACTTT	CAISDFGGEISPLHF	TRBJ1-6	NA	TRBV10-3	NA
TGTGCCAGTAGTCGCGGTAGCGGCGGGGGGACCCAGTACTTC	CASSRGSGGGTQYF	TRBJ2-5	TRBD2	TRBV19	NA
TGTGCCAGCAGTTGGGACATCAGAGAAGCTTTCTTT	CASSWDIREAFF	TRBJ1-1	NA	TRBV2	NA
TGTGCCAGCAGCTTCAGCGGGGGGGGCCCGGATACGCAGTATTTT	CASSFSGGGPDTQYF	TRBJ2-3	TRBD2	TRBV7-9	few
TGCGCCAGCTGCCCTGACACGGAGGCATACTCTGGCTACACCTTC	CASCPDTEAYSGYTF	TRBJ1-2	NA	TRBV5-1	NA
TGTGCCAACAACAGGGACAACACTGAAGCTTTCTTT	CANNRDNTEAFF	TRBJ1-1	NA	TRBV6-4	NA
TGCGCCAGCAGCGTGTCTAGCGGCTCCTACAATGAGCAGTTCTTC	CASSVSSGSYNEQFF	TRBJ2-1	TRBD2	TRBV5-1	NA
TGTGCCAGCAGCGTAGGATCTAGCGGGAATACCGGGGAGCTGTTTTTT	CASSVGSSGNTGELFF	TRBJ2-2	TRBD2	TRBV9	NA
TGTGCCAGCAGCCCTCGACAGTCGGATTCACCCCTCCACTTT	CASSPRQSDSPLHF	TRBJ1-6	NA	TRBV7-2	few
TGTGCCAGCAGCCCCGGGACCCCGAACACTGAAGCTTTCTTT	CASSPGTPNTEAFF	TRBJ1-1	NA	TRBV7-9	NA
TGTGCCAGCAGCCTTGCGGGACTAGCGGGGGCTGAGCAGTTCTTC	CASSLAGLAGAEQFF	TRBJ2-1	TRBD2	TRBV5-4	NA
TGCGCCAGCAGCCCAATCTTTGGGTACAATGAGCAGTTCTTC	CASSPIFGYNEQFF	TRBJ2-1	NA	TRBV5-1	NA
TGTGCCAGCAGCGTAGGTCGGGAGACCGGGGAGCTGTTTTTT	CASSVGRETGELFF	TRBJ2-2	NA	TRBV9	NA
TGTGCCAGCACCATAGATCAGGCACGGGAGACCCAGTACTTC	CASTIDQARETQYF	TRBJ2-5	NA	TRBV2	NA
TGTGCCAGCAGCCAAGATCGTTCTTCGCGGGTGATGCAGTATTTT	CASSQDRSSRVMQYF	TRBJ2-3	NA	TRBV3-1/TRBV3-2	NA
TGTGCCAGCAGTGAGGTGGGTGTAGGAGCGGGAGCCTTCACCTACGAGCAGTACTTC	CASSEVGVGAGAFTYEQYF	TRBJ2-7	TRBD2	TRBV6-1	NA
TGTGCCAGCAGCTCGGCTACCGGGACAGTCACCGGGGAGCTGTTTTTT	CASSSATGTVTGELFF	TRBJ2-2	TRBD1	TRBV11-3	NA
TGCAGTGCTAGTTCAGGGGGGGGATACGAGCAGTACTTC	CSASSGGGYEQYF	TRBJ2-7	NA	TRBV20-1	NA
TGTGCCACCAGCACCGGGACAGGGTTGGAGCAGTACTTC	CATSTGTGLEQYF	TRBJ2-7	TRBD1	TRBV15	NA
TGTGCCAGCAGCCTATTGGGATTAGGCCAAGAGACCCAGTACTTC	CASSLLGLGQETQYF	TRBJ2-5	NA	TRBV7-3	NA
TGTGCCAGCCGACTAGCGGGAGGCTACGAGCAGTACTTC	CASRLAGGYEQYF	TRBJ2-7	TRBD2	TRBV10-3	NA
TGTGCCAGCAGAATGACACGGATAGCTTTCTTT	CASRMTRIAFF	TRBJ1-1	NA	TRBV2	NA
TGTGCCAGCAGCCAGGGACAGTTCTATGGCTACACCTTC	CASSQGQFYGYTF	TRBJ1-2	TRBD1	TRBV3-1/TRBV3-2	NA
TGTGCCAGCAGTGGGTTCCCGGGACAGGATAGCAATCAGCCCCAGCATTTT	CASSGFPGQDSNQPQHF	TRBJ1-5	TRBD1	TRBV2	NA
TGTGCCAGCTCACCCCCGGGACAGGGGGATGGGGAGCAGTATTTT	CASSPPGQGDGEQYF	TRBJ2-3	TRBD1	TRBV18	NA
TGTGCCGCTCAGGAGCGGGCGAATAATTCACCCCTCCACTTT	CAAQERANNSPLHF	TRBJ1-6	NA	TRBV6-6	NA
TGCGCCAGCAAGGGGAGCGGGGGGCCTCTCGAGCAGTACTTC	CASKGSGGPLEQYF	TRBJ2-7	TRBD2	TRBV10-2	NA
TGTGCCAGCAGGCCGGGCAGGAGAAATCAGCCCCAGCATTTT	CASRPGRRNQPQHF	TRBJ1-5	NA	TRBV28	NA
TGTGCCAGCAGCTTGGGTACAACAGGGCAGAGGGGCACAGATACGCAGTATTTT	CASSLGTTGQRGTDTQYF	TRBJ2-3	NA	TRBV5-5	NA
TGTGCCAGCAGCTTAGCGGTGGGACAGCCCCAGCATTTT	CASSLAVGQPQHF	TRBJ1-5	NA	TRBV7-9	NA
TGTGCCAGCAGCCAAGTTCCCCTGGGGGACTCACCCCTCCACTTT	CASSQVPLGDSPLHF	TRBJ1-6	NA	TRBV3-1/TRBV3-2	NA
TGCGCCAGCAGCCAAGATTGGAGGGGGACAGCTTTGGAAAAACTGTTTTTT	CASSQDWRGTALEKLFF	TRBJ1-4	TRBD1	TRBV4-3	NA
TGTGCCAGCAGCAAAGGGGCAGTCCACGAGCAGTACTTC	CASSKGAVHEQYF	TRBJ2-7	NA	TRBV5-6	NA
TGTGCCAGCAGGGGATCTAACACAGATACGCAGTATTTT	CASRGSNTDTQYF	TRBJ2-3	NA	TRBV7-9	NA
TGCGCCAGCAGCCCGGGACAGAGGGAGACCCAGTACTTC	CASSPGQRETQYF	TRBJ2-5	TRBD1	TRBV5-1	NA